A selection of T cell receptor beta chains follows, all from one sample in a study of response to subunit inactivated influenza vaccine. TCRdb used MiXCR to reprocess the RT-PCR reads, holding one entry per CDR3 protein. The sample lists hundreds of thousands of distinct CDR3 sequences, 10% to 12% seen once, with more than 9.5% in the top ten. These data also featured in a second study, about T cells expressing NK-cell markers.

Sequenced here: PBMCs from blood, sampled on the day of vaccination. These TCRs come from a man aged 50 to 59 who received an inactivated influenza vaccine. Both conserved end residues are part of each CDR3. The D gene is left open where the match is weak. The listing skips clone size in some rows; elsewhere it reads once, few, many or a size class.

abundance,d_gene,j_gene,v_gene,CDR3aa,CDR3nt
few,TRBD2,TRBJ2-5,TRBV6-5,CASSFSPGTSGRQVETQYF,TGTGCCAGCAGTTTTTCCCCGGGAACTAGCGGCCGGCAGGTGGAGACCCAGTACTTC
few,-,TRBJ1-5,TRBV5-6,CASSLFFSNQPQHF,TGTGCCAGCAGCTTGTTTTTCAGCAATCAGCCCCAGCATTTT
many,-,TRBJ2-2,TRBV15,CATSRRTPSLPGELFF,TGTGCCACCAGCAGAAGGACTCCATCCCTCCCCGGGGAGCTGTTTTTT
few,-,TRBJ2-4,TRBV4-1,CASSQDPGPGKNIQYF,TGCGCCAGCAGCCAAGATCCGGGGCCTGGCAAAAACATTCAGTACTTC
few,TRBD1,TRBJ2-7,TRBV12-3/TRBV12-4,CASSLSTGAGYEQYF,TGTGCCAGCAGTTTGTCCACAGGGGCGGGCTACGAGCAGTACTTC
many,-,TRBJ2-1,TRBV7-2,CASSPYLAHIFYNEQFF,TGTGCCAGCAGCCCCTATCTAGCCCACATCTTCTACAATGAGCAGTTCTTC
many,TRBD2,TRBJ2-3,TRBV7-2,CASSSRLAGGTDTQYF,TGTGCCAGCAGCTCCAGACTAGCGGGGGGGACAGATACGCAGTATTTT
few,-,TRBJ1-4,TRBV18,CASSPQTAVGGEKLFF,TGTGCCAGCTCACCACAGACAGCCGTGGGAGGCGAAAAACTGTTTTTT
-,-,TRBJ2-2,TRBV5-1,CASSHPSPLTELRTGELFF,TGCGCCAGCAGCCATCCTTCCCCCCTTACCGAACTCCGCACCGGGGAGCTGTTTTTT
few,-,TRBJ2-5,TRBV7-8,CASSLPRWQETQYF,TGTGCCAGCAGCTTACCCCGGTGGCAAGAGACCCAGTACTTC
-,-,TRBJ2-7,TRBV7-2,CASSLGPSSSYEQYF,TGTGCCAGCAGCTTAGGGCCTAGCAGCTCCTACGAGCAGTACTTC
-,-,TRBJ1-2,TRBV12-3/TRBV12-4,CASSFKGYHYGYTF,TGTGCCAGCAGTTTCAAGGGGTACCACTATGGCTACACCTTC
few,-,TRBJ2-5,TRBV7-2,CASSQSRGVETQYF,TGTGCCAGCAGCCAAAGCAGGGGGGTGGAGACCCAGTACTTC
few,-,TRBJ2-4,TRBV18,CASSPGTDQNIQYF,TGTGCCAGCTCACCAGGGACGGACCAAAACATTCAGTACTTC
few,-,TRBJ2-6,TRBV12-3/TRBV12-4,CASSSPSHLPDGERGANVLTF,TGTGCCAGCAGTTCCCCCTCACATCTACCGGACGGGGAAAGAGGGGCCAACGTCCTGACTTTC
many,TRBD2,TRBJ2-3,TRBV6-4,CASSESAGEGGTDTQYF,TGTGCCAGCAGTGAATCAGCGGGAGAGGGCGGCACAGATACGCAGTATTTT
-,-,TRBJ2-1,TRBV3-1,CASSQDVSASYNEQFF,TGTGCCAGCAGCCAAGATGTTAGCGCTTCCTACAATGAGCAGTTCTTC
few,-,TRBJ2-5,TRBV5-1,CASSLLGQETQYF,TGCGCCAGCAGCCTGCTGGGGCAAGAGACCCAGTACTTC
few,-,TRBJ1-4,TRBV4-2,CASSQDVQWRREKLFF,TGTGCCAGCAGCCAAGACGTCCAGTGGCGTCGGGAAAAACTGTTTTTT
few,TRBD2,TRBJ2-3,TRBV28,CASSLPSGRAGNTDTQYF,TGTGCCAGCAGTTTGCCTAGCGGGAGGGCCGGGAACACAGATACGCAGTATTTT
few,-,TRBJ2-7,TRBV6-2/TRBV6-3,CASSFGLGPGSYEQYF,TGTGCCAGCAGCTTCGGTTTAGGGCCTGGGTCCTACGAGCAGTACTTC
many,-,TRBJ1-5,TRBV20-1,CSAVEGNQPQHF,TGCAGTGCTGTAGAGGGAAATCAGCCCCAGCATTTT
few,-,TRBJ1-5,TRBV28,CASSPYGGRYSNQPQHF,TGTGCCAGCAGTCCATACGGGGGTCGATATAGCAATCAGCCCCAGCATTTT
many,-,TRBJ2-7,TRBV12-3/TRBV12-4,CASSSTWTNSYEQYF,TGTGCCAGCAGTTCAACTTGGACCAATTCCTACGAGCAGTACTTC
-,-,TRBJ1-2,TRBV5-1,CASSLSDRSGYTF,TGCGCCAGCAGCTTGTCGGACAGAAGCGGCTACACCTTC
-,-,TRBJ2-4,TRBV9,CASSVAGGGGSIQYF,TGTGCCAGCAGCGTAGCCGGCGGAGGGGGAAGCATTCAGTACTTC
-,-,TRBJ1-4,TRBV3-1,CASSQPGGFNEKLFF,TGTGCCAGCAGCCAGCCGGGCGGATTTAATGAAAAACTGTTTTTT
few,-,TRBJ2-1,TRBV4-3,CASSQSEIFGSYNEQFF,TGCGCCAGCAGCCAATCAGAGATATTCGGATCCTACAATGAGCAGTTCTTC
-,TRBD1,TRBJ2-7,TRBV29-1,CSVEYWQGQGYEQYF,TGCAGCGTTGAGTACTGGCAAGGACAGGGTTACGAGCAGTACTTC
many,TRBD2,TRBJ2-7,TRBV5-1,CASSLFGGGYEQYF,TGCGCCAGCAGCTTGTTCGGGGGGGGGTACGAGCAGTACTTC
few,TRBD1,TRBJ2-3,TRBV12-3/TRBV12-4,CASSSGTGPTSTDTQYF,TGTGCCAGCAGTTCCGGGACAGGACCAACTAGCACAGATACGCAGTATTTT
-,-,TRBJ2-2,TRBV18,CASSPSQLPATGELFF,TGTGCCAGCTCACCAAGTCAACTCCCGGCCACCGGGGAGCTGTTTTTT
-,-,TRBJ1-4,TRBV12-3/TRBV12-4,CASRLTEKLFF,TGTGCCAGCAGGCTGACAGAAAAACTGTTTTTT
-,TRBD1,TRBJ1-4,TRBV4-2,CASSQDLGQGNEKLFF,TGTGCCAGCAGCCAAGATCTTGGACAGGGGAATGAAAAACTGTTTTTT
-,-,TRBJ2-1,TRBV20-1,CSASGTPNEQFF,TGCAGTGCTAGCGGGACTCCGAATGAGCAGTTCTTC
-,TRBD1,TRBJ1-5,TRBV19,CASSMGQGASQPQHF,TGTGCCAGTAGTATGGGCCAGGGGGCGAGTCAGCCCCAGCATTTT
few,-,TRBJ2-7,TRBV6-2/TRBV6-3,CASTPGRAQKFYEQYF,TGTGCCAGCACCCCCGGAAGGGCGCAAAAATTCTACGAGCAGTACTTC
-,TRBD2,TRBJ2-1,TRBV29-1,CSSRLAGDNEQFF,TGCAGCTCAAGACTAGCGGGAGACAATGAGCAGTTCTTC
few,-,TRBJ1-1,TRBV29-1,CSVKNTEAFF,TGCAGCGTTAAAAACACTGAAGCTTTCTTT
-,-,TRBJ2-3,TRBV18,CASSPRGASTDTQYF,TGTGCCAGCTCACCACGGGGAGCTAGCACAGATACGCAGTATTTT